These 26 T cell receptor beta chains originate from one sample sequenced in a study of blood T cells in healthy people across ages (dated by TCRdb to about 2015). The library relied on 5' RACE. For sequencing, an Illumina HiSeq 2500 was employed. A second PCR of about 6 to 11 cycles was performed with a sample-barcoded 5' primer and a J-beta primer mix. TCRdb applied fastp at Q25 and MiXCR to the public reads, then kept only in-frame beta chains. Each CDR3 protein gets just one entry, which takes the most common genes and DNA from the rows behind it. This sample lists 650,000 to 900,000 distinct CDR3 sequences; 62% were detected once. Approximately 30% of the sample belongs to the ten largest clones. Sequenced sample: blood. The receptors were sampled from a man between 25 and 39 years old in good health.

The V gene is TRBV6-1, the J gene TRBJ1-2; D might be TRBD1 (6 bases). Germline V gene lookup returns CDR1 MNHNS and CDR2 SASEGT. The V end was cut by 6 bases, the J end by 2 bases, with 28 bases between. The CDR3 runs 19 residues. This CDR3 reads CASRPGQPIRFSPNYGYTF. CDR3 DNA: TGTGCCAGCAGACCAGGACAGCCCATCAGGTTTAGTCCCAACTATGGCTACACCTTC.

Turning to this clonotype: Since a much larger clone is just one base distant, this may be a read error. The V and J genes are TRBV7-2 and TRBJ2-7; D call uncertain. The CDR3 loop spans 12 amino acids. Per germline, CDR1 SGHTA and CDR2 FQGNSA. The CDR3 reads CDSSSVGSEQYF. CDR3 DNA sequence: TGTGACAGCAGCTCGGTAGGCTCCGAGCAGTACTTC.

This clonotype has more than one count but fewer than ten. CDR3 nucleotide sequence: TGTGCCAGCAACCCCGAGGACAGTCCATTCTACGAGCAGTACTTC. Amino acids: CASNPEDSPFYEQYF. The V and J genes are TRBV7-2 and TRBJ2-7, with D perhaps TRBD1 (6 bases). Germline loops: CDR1 SGHTA, CDR2 FQGNSA. CDR3 length equals 15 residues. V shed 7 bases and J shed 3 bases, with 19 bases lying between them.

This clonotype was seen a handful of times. CDR3 nucleotides: TGCAGCGTTGAGGTCCCCGGACAGGGGGCGACCGAGCAGTACTTC. Protein: CSVEVPGQGATEQYF. This chain links TRBV29-1 with TRBJ2-7; TRBD1 agrees at 11 bases. Germline V gives CDR1 SQVTM, CDR2 ANQGSEA. The trim removed 3 bases at V and 6 bases at J, leaving 10 bases unmatched. The CDR3 is made up of 15 amino acids.

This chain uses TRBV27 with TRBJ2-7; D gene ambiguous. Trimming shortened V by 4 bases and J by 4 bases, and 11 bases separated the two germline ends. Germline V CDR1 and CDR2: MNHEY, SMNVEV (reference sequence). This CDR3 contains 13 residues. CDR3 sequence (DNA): TGTGCCAGCAGTTGGAGTAGAGGTTACGAGCAGTACTTC. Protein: CASSWSRGYEQYF.

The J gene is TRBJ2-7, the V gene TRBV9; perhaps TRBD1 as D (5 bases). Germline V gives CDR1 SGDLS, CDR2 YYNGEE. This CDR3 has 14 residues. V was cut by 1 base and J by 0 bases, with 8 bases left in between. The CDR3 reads CASSVYDSSYEQYF. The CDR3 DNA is TGTGCCAGCAGCGTATACGACAGCTCCTACGAGCAGTACTTC.

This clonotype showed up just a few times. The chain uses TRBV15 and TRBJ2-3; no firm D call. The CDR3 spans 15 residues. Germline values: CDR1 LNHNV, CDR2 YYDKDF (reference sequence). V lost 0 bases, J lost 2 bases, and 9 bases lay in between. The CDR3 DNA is TGTGCCACCAGCAGAGATGGCCTAGACACAGATACGCAGTATTTT. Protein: CATSRDGLDTDTQYF.

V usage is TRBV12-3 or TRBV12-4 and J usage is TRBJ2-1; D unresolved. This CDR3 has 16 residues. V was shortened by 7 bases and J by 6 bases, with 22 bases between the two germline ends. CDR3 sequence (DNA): TGTGCCAGCACACAAAACGGGCCCTACGGCGCCAATGAGCAGTTCTTC. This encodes CASTQNGPYGANEQFF.

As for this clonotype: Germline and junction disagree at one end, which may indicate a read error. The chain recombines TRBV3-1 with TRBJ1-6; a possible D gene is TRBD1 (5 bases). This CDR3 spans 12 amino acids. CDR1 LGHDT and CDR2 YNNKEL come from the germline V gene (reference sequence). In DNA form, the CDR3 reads TGTGCCAGTAGCCAATTCCGGGGCCCCCTCCACTTT. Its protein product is CASSQFRGPLHF. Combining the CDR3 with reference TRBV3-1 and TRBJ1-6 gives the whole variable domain DTAVSQTPKYLVTQMGNDKSIKCEQNLGHDTMYWYKQDSKKFLKIMFSYNNKELIINETVPNRFSPKSPDKAHLNLHINSLELGDSAVYFCASSQFRGPLHFGNGTRLTVT.

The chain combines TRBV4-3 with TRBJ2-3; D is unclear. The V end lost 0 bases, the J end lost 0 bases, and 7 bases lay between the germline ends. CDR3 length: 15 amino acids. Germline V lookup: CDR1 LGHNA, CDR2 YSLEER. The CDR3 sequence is CASSQDMESTDTQYF. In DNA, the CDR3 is TGCGCCAGCAGCCAAGATATGGAGAGCACAGATACGCAGTATTTT.

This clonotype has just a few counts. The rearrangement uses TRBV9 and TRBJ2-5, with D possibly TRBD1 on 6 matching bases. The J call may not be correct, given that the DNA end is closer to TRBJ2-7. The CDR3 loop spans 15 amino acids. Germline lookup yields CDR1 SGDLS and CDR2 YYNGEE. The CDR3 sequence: CASSVSGALNYEQYF. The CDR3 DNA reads TGTGCCAGCAGCGTTTCAGGGGCCTTAAACTACGAGCAGTACTTC.

The CDR3 sequence: CSALRGDRGTDTQYF. The DNA for the CDR3 is TGCAGTGCTCTCAGAGGGGATCGGGGCACAGATACGCAGTATTTT. The chain is built from TRBV20-1 and TRBJ2-3; D assignment may be TRBD1 or TRBD2 (5 bases each). This CDR3 comprises 15 residues. In germline, CDR1 is DFQATT, CDR2 SNEGSKA (reference sequence). V was cut by 5 bases and J by 1 base, with 16 bases left in between.

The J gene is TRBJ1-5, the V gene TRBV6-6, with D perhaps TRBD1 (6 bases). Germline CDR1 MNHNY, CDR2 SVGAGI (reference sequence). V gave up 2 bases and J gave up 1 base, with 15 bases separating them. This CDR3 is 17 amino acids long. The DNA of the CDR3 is TGTGCCAGCAGTTACACAACGACAGGAGGAAGCAATCAGCCCCAGCATTTT. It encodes CASSYTTTGGSNQPQHF.

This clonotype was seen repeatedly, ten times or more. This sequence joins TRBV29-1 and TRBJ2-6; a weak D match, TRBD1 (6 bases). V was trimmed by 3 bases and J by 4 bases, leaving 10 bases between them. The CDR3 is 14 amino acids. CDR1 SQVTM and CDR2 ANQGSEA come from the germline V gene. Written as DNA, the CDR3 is TGCAGCGTTGACAGGGGTGCAGGGGCCAACGTCCTGACTTTC. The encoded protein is CSVDRGAGANVLTF.

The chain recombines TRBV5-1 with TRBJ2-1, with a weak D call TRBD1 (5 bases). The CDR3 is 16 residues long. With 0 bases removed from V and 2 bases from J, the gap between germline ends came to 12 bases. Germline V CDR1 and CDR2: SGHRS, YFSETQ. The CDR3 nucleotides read TGCGCCAGCAGCTTGGGGAGACACAGGCCCTACAATGAGCAGTTCTTC. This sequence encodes CASSLGRHRPYNEQFF.

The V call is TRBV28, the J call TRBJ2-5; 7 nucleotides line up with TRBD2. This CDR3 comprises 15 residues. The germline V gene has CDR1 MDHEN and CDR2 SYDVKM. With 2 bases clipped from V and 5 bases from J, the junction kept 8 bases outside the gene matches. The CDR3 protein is CASSLPAGNVETQYF. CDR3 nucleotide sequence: TGTGCCAGCAGTTTACCAGCGGGGAATGTGGAGACCCAGTACTTC.

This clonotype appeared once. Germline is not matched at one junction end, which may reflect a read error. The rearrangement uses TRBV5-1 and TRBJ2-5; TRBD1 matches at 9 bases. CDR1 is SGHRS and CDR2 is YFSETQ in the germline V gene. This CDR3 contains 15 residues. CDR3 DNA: TGCGCCGGCAGCTCCGGGACAGGGAATCAAGAGACCCAGTACTTC. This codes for CAGSSGTGNQETQYF. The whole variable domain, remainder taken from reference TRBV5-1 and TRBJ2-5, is KAGVTQTPRYLIKTRGQQVTLSCSPISGHRSVSWYQQTPGQGLQFLFEYFSETQRNKGNFPGRFSGRQFSNSRSEMNVSTLELGDSALYLCAGSSGTGNQETQYFGPGTRLLVL.

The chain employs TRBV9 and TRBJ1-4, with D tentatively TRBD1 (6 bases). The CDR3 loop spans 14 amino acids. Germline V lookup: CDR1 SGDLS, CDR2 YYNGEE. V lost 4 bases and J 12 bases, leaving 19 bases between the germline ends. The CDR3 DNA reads TGTGCCAGCAGCTTGTCAGGGGATCACTGGGAACTGTTTTTT. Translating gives CASSLSGDHWELFF.

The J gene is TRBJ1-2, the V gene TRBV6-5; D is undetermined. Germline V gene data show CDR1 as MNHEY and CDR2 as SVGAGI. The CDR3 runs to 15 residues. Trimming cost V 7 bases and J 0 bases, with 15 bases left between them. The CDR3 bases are TGTGCCAGCACTCCTGGACTTACTTCTAACTATGGCTACACCTTC. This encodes CASTPGLTSNYGYTF.

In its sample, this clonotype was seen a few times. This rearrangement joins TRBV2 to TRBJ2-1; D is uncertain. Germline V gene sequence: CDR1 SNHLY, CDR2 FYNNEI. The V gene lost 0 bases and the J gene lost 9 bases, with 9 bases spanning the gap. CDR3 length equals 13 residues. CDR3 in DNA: TGTGCCAGCAGTGAAGCGAGCTATAGTGAGCAGTTCTTC. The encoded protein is CASSEASYSEQFF.

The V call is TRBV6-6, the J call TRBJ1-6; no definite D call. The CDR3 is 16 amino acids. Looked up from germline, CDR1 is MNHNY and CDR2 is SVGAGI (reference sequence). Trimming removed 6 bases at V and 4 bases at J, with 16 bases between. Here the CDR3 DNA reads TGTGCCAGCAGCCTGCGACCCACAGATTATAATTCACCCCTCCACTTT. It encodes CASSLRPTDYNSPLHF.

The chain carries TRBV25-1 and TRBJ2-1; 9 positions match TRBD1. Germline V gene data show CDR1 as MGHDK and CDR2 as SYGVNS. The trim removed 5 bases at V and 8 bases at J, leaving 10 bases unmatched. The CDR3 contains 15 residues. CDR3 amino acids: CASSTAPGQGDEQFF. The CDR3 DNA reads TGTGCCAGCAGTACCGCTCCGGGACAGGGCGATGAGCAGTTCTTC.

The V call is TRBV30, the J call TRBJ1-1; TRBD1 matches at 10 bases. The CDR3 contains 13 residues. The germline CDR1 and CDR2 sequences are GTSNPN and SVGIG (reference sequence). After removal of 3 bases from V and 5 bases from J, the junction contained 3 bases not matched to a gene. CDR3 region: CAWRTGGHTEAFF. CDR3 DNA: TGTGCCTGGAGGACAGGGGGCCATACTGAAGCTTTCTTT.

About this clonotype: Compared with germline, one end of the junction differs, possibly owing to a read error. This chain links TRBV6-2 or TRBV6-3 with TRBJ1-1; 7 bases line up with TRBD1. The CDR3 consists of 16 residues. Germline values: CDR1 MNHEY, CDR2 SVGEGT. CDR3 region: CAGSSPPGQVNTEAFF. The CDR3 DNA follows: TGTGCCGGCAGTTCCCCCCCTGGACAGGTGAACACTGAAGCTTTCTTT.

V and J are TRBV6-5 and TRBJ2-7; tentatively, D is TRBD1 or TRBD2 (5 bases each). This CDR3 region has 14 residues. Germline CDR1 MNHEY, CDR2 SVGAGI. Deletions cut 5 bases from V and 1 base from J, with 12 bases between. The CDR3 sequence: CASSRDPLSYEQYF. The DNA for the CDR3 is TGTGCCAGCAGTCGGGACCCACTTTCCTACGAGCAGTACTTC.

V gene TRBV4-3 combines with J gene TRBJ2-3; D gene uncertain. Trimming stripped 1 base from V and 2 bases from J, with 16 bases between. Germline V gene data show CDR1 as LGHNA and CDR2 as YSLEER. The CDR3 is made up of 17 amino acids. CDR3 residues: CASSQGENRTYTDTQYF. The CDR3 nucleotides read TGCGCCAGCAGCCAAGGCGAGAACAGAACTTACACAGATACGCAGTATTTT.